These 20 T cell receptor beta chains originate from one sample sequenced in a study of cytomegalovirus exposure and HLA in healthy donors. PCR primers comprised 60 Vbeta and 13 Jbeta primers. Measured with immunoSEQ multiplex PCR; TCRdb has only the in-frame clones, and not every one. The sample shows about 200,000 clones, roughly 70% of them seen only once. Sequencing input: PBMCs. Receptors were obtained from a woman in her thirties in good health and CMV-seronegative.

The chain combines TRBV2 with TRBJ2-7; no firm D call. Trimming cost V 3 bases and J 5 bases, with 11 bases left between them. Germline V gene sequence: CDR1 SNHLY, CDR2 FYNNEI. CDR3 length: 13 residues. DNA for the CDR3: TGTGCCAGCAGTGATAGTACTCCCAACGAGCAGTACTTC. Its protein product is CASSDSTPNEQYF.

The chain couples TRBV27 to TRBJ2-7; D possibly corresponds to TRBD2 (6 bases). This CDR3 has 14 residues. V gave up 5 bases and J gave up 2 bases, with 13 bases separating them. CDR1 and CDR2 from the germline V gene are MNHEY and SMNVEV (reference sequence). As DNA, the CDR3 is TGTGCCAGCAGTCAAGCGGGCCTAACCTACGAGCAGTACTTC. Its translation is CASSQAGLTYEQYF.

V usage is TRBV13 and J usage is TRBJ1-1; D remains ambiguous. In germline, CDR1 is PRHDT, CDR2 FYEKMQ (reference sequence). The CDR3 consists of 13 residues. Trimming shortened V by 5 bases and J by 7 bases, and 14 bases separated the two germline ends. Here the CDR3 reads CASSRNVGVEAFF. CDR3 DNA sequence: TGTGCCAGCAGCAGAAACGTCGGGGTTGAAGCTTTCTTT. Together with reference TRBV13 and TRBJ1-1, the CDR3 gives the full variable domain: AAGVIQSPRHLIKEKRETATLKCYPIPRHDTVYWYQQGPGQDPQFLISFYEKMQSDKGSIPDRFSAQQFSDYHSELNMSSLELGDSALYFCASSRNVGVEAFFGQGTRLTVV.

The V call is TRBV11-3, the J call TRBJ1-1; D gene uncertain. V gave up 5 bases and J gave up 11 bases, with 18 bases separating them. The CDR3 is 13 residues long. Germline V gene lookup returns CDR1 SGHNT and CDR2 YENEEA. In DNA, the CDR3 is TGTGCCAGCAGCCCCGGTGGAGAGGTTTCGGCTTTCTTT. The encoded protein is CASSPGGEVSAFF. The whole variable domain, remainder taken from reference TRBV11-3 and TRBJ1-1, is EAGVVQSPRYKIIEKKQPVAFWCNPISGHNTLYWYLQNLGQGPELLIRYENEEAVDDSQLPKDRFSAERLKGVDSTLKIQPAELGDSAVYLCASSPGGEVSAFFGQGTRLTVV.

The J gene is TRBJ2-7, the V gene TRBV19; a possible D gene is TRBD2 (6 bases). V dropped 6 bases and J dropped 0 bases, with 12 bases sitting between them. Germline V lookup: CDR1 LNHDA, CDR2 SQIVND (reference sequence). There are 14 residues in the CDR3. CDR3 sequence: CASSPGLSSYEQYF. The DNA of the CDR3 is TGTGCCAGTAGCCCCGGACTATCCTCCTACGAGCAGTACTTC.

The chain carries TRBV6-5 and TRBJ1-5; 9 bases line up with TRBD1. The CDR3 has 14 residues. After removal of 7 bases from V and 13 bases from J, the junction contained 14 bases not matched to a gene. Germline CDR1 reads MNHEY; CDR2 reads SVGAGI. The CDR3 loop is CASKGDREVGKQHF. CDR3 bases: TGTGCCAGCAAGGGGGACAGGGAGGTTGGGAAGCAGCATTTT.

The chain has TRBV19 and TRBJ2-1; the D gene is possibly TRBD2 (5 bases). Germline-derived CDR1 and CDR2 are LNHDA and SQIVND (reference sequence). The CDR3 consists of 14 residues. Deletions cut 1 base from V and 4 bases from J, with 8 bases between. The chain's CDR3 is CASSIGLTYNEQFF. DNA for the CDR3: TGTGCCAGTAGTATAGGACTAACTTACAATGAGCAGTTCTTC.

The J gene is TRBJ2-2, the V gene TRBV11-2; TRBD2 is a possible D gene (5 bases). CDR1 and CDR2 from the germline V gene are SGHAT and FQNNGV. Deletions cut 5 bases from V and 3 bases from J, with 13 bases between. This CDR3 region has 15 residues. CDR3 sequence: CASSPLWGDTGELFF. In DNA form, the CDR3 reads TGTGCCAGCAGCCCCTTGTGGGGAGACACCGGGGAGCTGTTTTTT.

This sequence joins TRBV18 and TRBJ2-5, with a possible D match to TRBD1 (5 bases). V shed 6 bases and J shed 5 bases, with 16 bases lying between them. Germline values: CDR1 KGHSH, CDR2 LQKENI. CDR3 length equals 14 residues. The CDR3 nucleotides are TGTGCCAGCTCCTCACCAGACAGTGGGGAGACCCAGTACTTC. Its protein is CASSSPDSGETQYF.

V is TRBV21-1 and J is TRBJ2-1; TRBD2, as called in the table, went unchecked against the DNA. TRBV21-1 is an annotated pseudogene. CDR3 size: 16 residues. The CDR3 protein is CASSTVGGRGKNEQFF. DNA of the CDR3: TGTGCCAGCAGCACGGTGGGCGGGAGAGGAAAGAATGAGCAGTTCTTC.

The gene calls are TRBV19 and TRBJ2-5; D possibly corresponds to TRBD1 (6 bases). CDR3 length: 14 residues. The germline gives CDR1 LNHDA, CDR2 SQIVND (reference sequence). V gave up 5 bases and J gave up 4 bases, with 14 bases separating them. In DNA, the CDR3 is TGTGCCAGTAGTCCTTACAGGGATGTAGAGACCCAGTACTTC. Protein sequence: CASSPYRDVETQYF.

The genes are TRBV15 and TRBJ2-5, with D uncertain. The CDR3 sequence is 16 residues long. Trimming removed 0 bases at V and 6 bases at J, with 17 bases between. Germline V gene sequence: CDR1 LNHNV, CDR2 YYDKDF (reference sequence). The CDR3 is CATSRESKYSSKTQYF. The CDR3 nucleotides read TGTGCCACCAGCAGAGAGTCTAAGTATTCGTCAAAGACCCAGTACTTC.

The genes are TRBV18 and TRBJ2-2; TRBD2 aligns across 11 bases. Germline V gene sequence: CDR1 KGHSH, CDR2 LQKENI. With V trimmed by 0 bases and J by 3 bases, 12 bases remained unmatched. The CDR3 is 20 residues long. The DNA for the CDR3 is TGTGCCAGCTCACCACCACTAGCGGGAGTTAGGTTGTTCGACACCGGGGAGCTGTTTTTT. Protein sequence: CASSPPLAGVRLFDTGELFF.

The chain recombines TRBV7-9 with TRBJ2-7; TRBD2 matches at 8 bases. J was trimmed by 3 bases and V by 5 bases; bases with no gene match: 12. Germline values: CDR1 SEHNR, CDR2 FQNEAQ (reference sequence). The CDR3 covers 16 residues. The CDR3 region is CASSPGGGSGIYEQYF. The CDR3 DNA reads as TGTGCCAGCAGCCCGGGCGGGGGGTCTGGGATCTACGAGCAGTACTTC.

The CDR3 is CASSFGSNWGDQRGRTGELFF. CDR3 DNA: TGTGCCAGCAGTTTTGGCTCCAATTGGGGGGACCAGCGGGGGCGGACCGGGGAGCTGTTTTTT. This chain joins TRBV28 and TRBJ2-2; 8 bases align to TRBD2. V lost 3 bases and J lost 5; bases outside the gene matches: 23. The germline CDR1 and CDR2 sequences are MDHEN and SYDVKM. The CDR3 is made up of 21 amino acids.

The chain combines TRBV5-1 with TRBJ2-1; the D gene is possibly TRBD2 (5 bases). V was pared by 6 bases and J by 4 bases, with 14 bases between. CDR1 and CDR2 (germline): SGHRS, YFSETQ. The CDR3 length is 14 residues. CDR3 DNA: TGCGCCAGCAAAGCGGCGGAGACATACAATGAGCAGTTCTTC. Protein product: CASKAAETYNEQFF.

The rearrangement uses TRBV7-2 and TRBJ2-1; D may be TRBD1 (6 bases). V lost 5 bases to trimming and J lost 7 bases, with 18 bases between them. The CDR3 spans 15 residues. From germline, CDR1 is SGHTA and CDR2 FQGNSA. The CDR3 nucleotides are TGTGCCAGCAGCCCGGACAGTGCCGTTAGGAATGAGCAGTTCTTC. Protein: CASSPDSAVRNEQFF. Together with reference TRBV7-2 and TRBJ2-1, the CDR3 gives the full variable domain: GAGVSQSPSNKVTEKGKDVELRCDPISGHTALYWYRQSLGQGLEFLIYFQGNSAPDKSGLPSDRFSAERTGGSVSTLTIQRTQQEDSAVYLCASSPDSAVRNEQFFGPGTRLTVL.

The sample holds a few counts of this clone. This chain uses TRBV7-3 with TRBJ2-7; TRBD1 aligns across 8 bases. The CDR3 contains 16 residues. The germline CDR1 and CDR2 sequences are SGHTA and FQGTGA. J lost 3 bases, V lost 2 bases, and 9 bases had no gene match. The CDR3 loop is CASSLGGQESGYEQYF. CDR3 DNA: TGTGCCAGCAGCTTAGGGGGACAGGAGTCAGGCTACGAGCAGTACTTC.

V is TRBV5-1 and J is TRBJ1-1; TRBD1 matches 8 bases. With V trimmed by 6 bases and J by 1 base, 5 bases remained unmatched. Germline CDR1 is SGHRS and CDR2 is YFSETQ. There are 14 residues in the CDR3. The CDR3 DNA reads TGCGCCAGCACCCAACAGGGGGAGAACACTGAAGCTTTCTTT. The encoded protein is CASTQQGENTEAFF.

The genes are TRBV4-1 and TRBJ2-7; 7 bases are a match to TRBD1. The CDR3 loop spans 16 amino acids. CDR1 and CDR2 (germline): MGHRA, YSYEKL. V trimming: 0 bases; J trimming: 2 bases; junction bases outside the gene matches: 7. The CDR3 here is CASSQDPRDSPYEQYF. CDR3 sequence (DNA): TGCGCCAGCAGCCAAGATCCCAGGGACAGTCCCTACGAGCAGTACTTC.